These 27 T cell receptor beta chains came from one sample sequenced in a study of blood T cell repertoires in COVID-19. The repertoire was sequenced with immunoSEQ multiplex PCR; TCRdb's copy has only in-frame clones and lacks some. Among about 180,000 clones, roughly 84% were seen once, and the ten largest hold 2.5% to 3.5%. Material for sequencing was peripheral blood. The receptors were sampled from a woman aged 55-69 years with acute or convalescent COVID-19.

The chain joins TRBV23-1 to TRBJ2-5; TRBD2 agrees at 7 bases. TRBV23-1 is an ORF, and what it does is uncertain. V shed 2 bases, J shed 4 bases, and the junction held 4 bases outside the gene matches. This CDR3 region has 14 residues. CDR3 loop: CASSQELARETQYF. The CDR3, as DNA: TGCGCCAGCAGTCAAGAACTAGCGCGAGAGACCCAGTACTTC.

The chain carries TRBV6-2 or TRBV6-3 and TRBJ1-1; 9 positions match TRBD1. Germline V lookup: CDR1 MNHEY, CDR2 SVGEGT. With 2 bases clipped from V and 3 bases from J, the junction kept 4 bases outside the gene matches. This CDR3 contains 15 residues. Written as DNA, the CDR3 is TGTGCCAGCAGTTACGGACAGGGGAGGGACACTGAAGCTTTCTTT. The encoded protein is CASSYGQGRDTEAFF.

The CDR3 is CSVERIVDTEAFF. The CDR3 region has the DNA TGCAGCGTTGAACGTATTGTAGACACTGAAGCTTTCTTT. This chain links TRBV29-1 with TRBJ1-1, with unresolved D. V was pared by 2 bases and J by 3 bases, with 10 bases between. CDR1 is SQVTM and CDR2 is ANQGSEA in the germline V gene. CDR3 length: 13 residues.

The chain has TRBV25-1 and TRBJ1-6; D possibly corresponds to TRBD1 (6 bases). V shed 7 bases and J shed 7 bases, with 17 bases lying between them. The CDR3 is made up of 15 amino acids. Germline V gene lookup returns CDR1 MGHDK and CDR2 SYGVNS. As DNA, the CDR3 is TGTGCCAGCACTTCACCACAGGGCGGGAATTCACCCCTCCACTTT. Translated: CASTSPQGGNSPLHF.

CDR3 residues: CASSSSTGSLYGYTF. The CDR3 nucleotides are TGTGCCAGCAGCTCTAGTACCGGGAGTCTCTATGGCTACACCTTC. The chain employs TRBV7-2 and TRBJ1-2; D remains ambiguous. Per germline, CDR1 SGHTA and CDR2 FQGNSA. With 4 bases removed from V and 4 bases from J, the gap between germline ends came to 16 bases. This CDR3 region has 15 residues. The variable domain in full, completed from reference TRBV7-2 and TRBJ1-2, reads GAGVSQSPSNKVTEKGKDVELRCDPISGHTALYWYRQSLGQGLEFLIYFQGNSAPDKSGLPSDRFSAERTGGSVSTLTIQRTQQEDSAVYLCASSSSTGSLYGYTFGSGTRLTVV.

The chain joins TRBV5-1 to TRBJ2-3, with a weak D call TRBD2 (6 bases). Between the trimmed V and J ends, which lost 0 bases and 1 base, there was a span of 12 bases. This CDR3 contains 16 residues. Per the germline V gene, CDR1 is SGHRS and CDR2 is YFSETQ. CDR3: CASSLVSGRRTDTQYF. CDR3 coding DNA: TGCGCCAGCAGCTTGGTGAGCGGGCGTCGCACAGATACGCAGTATTTT.

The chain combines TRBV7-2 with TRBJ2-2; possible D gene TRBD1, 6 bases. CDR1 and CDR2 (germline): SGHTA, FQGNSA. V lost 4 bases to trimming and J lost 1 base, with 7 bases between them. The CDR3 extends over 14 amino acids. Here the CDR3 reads CASSYRENTGELFF. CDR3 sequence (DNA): TGTGCCAGCAGCTACAGGGAGAACACCGGGGAGCTGTTTTTT.

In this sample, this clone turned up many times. The CDR3 sequence: CASSLAGGRNSPLHF. The CDR3 coding sequence is TGCGCCAGCAGCTTGGCCGGAGGGAGGAATTCACCCCTCCACTTT. The genes are TRBV5-1 and TRBJ1-6; D is unclear. Germline assignment: CDR1 SGHRS and CDR2 YFSETQ. V gave up 0 bases and J gave up 7 bases, with 11 bases separating them. This CDR3 has 15 residues. Filled out from reference TRBV5-1 and TRBJ1-6, the complete variable domain reads KAGVTQTPRYLIKTRGQQVTLSCSPISGHRSVSWYQQTPGQGLQFLFEYFSETQRNKGNFPGRFSGRQFSNSRSEMNVSTLELGDSALYLCASSLAGGRNSPLHFGNGTRLTVT.

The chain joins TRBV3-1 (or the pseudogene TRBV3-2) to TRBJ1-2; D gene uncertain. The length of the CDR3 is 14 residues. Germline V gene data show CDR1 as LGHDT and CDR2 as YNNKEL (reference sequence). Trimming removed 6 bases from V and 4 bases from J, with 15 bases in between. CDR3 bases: TGTGCCAGCAGTCCCTCCCAAACGGGCTATGGCTACACCTTC. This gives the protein CASSPSQTGYGYTF.

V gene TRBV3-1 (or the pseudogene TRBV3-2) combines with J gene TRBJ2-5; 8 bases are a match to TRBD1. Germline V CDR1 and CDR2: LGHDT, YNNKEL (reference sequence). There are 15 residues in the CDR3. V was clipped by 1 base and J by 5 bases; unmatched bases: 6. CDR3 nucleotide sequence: TGTGCCAGCAGCCAAGGATCCGGGACAGGTGAGACCCAGTACTTC. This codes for CASSQGSGTGETQYF.

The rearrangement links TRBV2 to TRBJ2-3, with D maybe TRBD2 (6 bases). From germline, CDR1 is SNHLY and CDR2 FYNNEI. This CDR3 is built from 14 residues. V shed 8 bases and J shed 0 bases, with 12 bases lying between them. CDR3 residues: CASGGLLSTDTQYF. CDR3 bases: TGTGCCAGCGGCGGACTACTTAGCACAGATACGCAGTATTTT. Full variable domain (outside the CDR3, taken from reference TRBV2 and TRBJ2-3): EPEVTQTPSHQVTQMGQEVILRCVPISNHLYFYWYRQILGQKVEFLVSFYNNEISEKSEIFDDQFSVERPDGSNFTLKIRSTKLEDSAMYFCASGGLLSTDTQYFGPGTRLTVL.

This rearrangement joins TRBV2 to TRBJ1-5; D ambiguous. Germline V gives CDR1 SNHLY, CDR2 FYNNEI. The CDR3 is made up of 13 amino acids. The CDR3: CASQSLGNQPQHF. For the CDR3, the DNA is TGTGCTAGTCAATCCCTCGGCAATCAGCCCCAGCATTTT.

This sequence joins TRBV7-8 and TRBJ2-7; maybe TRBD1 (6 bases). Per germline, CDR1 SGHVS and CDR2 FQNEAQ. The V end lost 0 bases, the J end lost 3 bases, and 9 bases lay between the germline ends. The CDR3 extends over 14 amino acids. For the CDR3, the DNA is TGTGCCAGCAGCTTAGCGTGGGGGCGCTACGAGCAGTACTTC. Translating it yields CASSLAWGRYEQYF.

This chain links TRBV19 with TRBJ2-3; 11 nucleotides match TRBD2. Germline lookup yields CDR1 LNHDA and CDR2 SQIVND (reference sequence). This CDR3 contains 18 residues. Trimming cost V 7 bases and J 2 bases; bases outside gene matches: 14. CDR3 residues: CASTGTLGTSGYTDTQYF. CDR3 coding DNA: TGTGCCAGTACCGGGACACTTGGGACTAGCGGATACACAGATACGCAGTATTTT.

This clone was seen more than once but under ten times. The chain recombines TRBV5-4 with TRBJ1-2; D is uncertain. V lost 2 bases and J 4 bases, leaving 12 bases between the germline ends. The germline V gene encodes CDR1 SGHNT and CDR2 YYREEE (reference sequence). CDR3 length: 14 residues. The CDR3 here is CASSFPGEAYGYTF. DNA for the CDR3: TGTGCCAGCAGCTTTCCGGGAGAGGCCTATGGCTACACCTTC.

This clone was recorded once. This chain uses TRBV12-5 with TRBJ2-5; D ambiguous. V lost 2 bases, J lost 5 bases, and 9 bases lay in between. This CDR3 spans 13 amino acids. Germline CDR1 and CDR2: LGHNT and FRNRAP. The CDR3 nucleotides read TGTGCTAGTGGTTTGACTCCTATGGAGACCCAGTACTTC. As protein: CASGLTPMETQYF.

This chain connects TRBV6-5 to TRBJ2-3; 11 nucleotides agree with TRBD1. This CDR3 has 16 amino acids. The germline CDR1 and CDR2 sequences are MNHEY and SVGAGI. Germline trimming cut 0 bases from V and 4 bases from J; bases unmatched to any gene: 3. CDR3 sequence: CASSYSPGQGADTQYF. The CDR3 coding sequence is TGTGCCAGCAGTTACTCCCCGGGACAGGGGGCAGATACGCAGTATTTT.

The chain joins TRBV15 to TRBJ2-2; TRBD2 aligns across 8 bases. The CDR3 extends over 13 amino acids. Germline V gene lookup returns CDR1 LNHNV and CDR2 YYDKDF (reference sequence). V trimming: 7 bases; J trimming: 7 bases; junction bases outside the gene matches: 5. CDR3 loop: CATNPSGGGELFF. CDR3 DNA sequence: TGTGCCACCAACCCGAGCGGGGGCGGGGAGCTGTTTTTT.

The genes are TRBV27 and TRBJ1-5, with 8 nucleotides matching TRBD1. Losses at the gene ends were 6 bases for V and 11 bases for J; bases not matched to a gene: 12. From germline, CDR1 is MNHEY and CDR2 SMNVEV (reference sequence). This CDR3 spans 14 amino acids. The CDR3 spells CASRDRGFGSAQHF. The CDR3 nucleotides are TGTGCCAGCAGAGACAGGGGTTTCGGGTCAGCCCAGCATTTT.

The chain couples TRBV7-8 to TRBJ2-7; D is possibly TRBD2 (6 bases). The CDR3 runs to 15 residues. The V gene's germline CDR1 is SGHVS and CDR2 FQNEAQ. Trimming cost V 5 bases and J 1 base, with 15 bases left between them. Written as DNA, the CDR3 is TGTGCCAGCAGCGCATCCGAAGGGAGGTCCTACGAGCAGTACTTC. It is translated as CASSASEGRSYEQYF.

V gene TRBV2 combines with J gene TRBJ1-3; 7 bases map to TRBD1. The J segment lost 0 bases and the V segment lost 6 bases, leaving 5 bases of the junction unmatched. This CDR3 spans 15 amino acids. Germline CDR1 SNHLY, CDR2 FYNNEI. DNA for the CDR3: TGTGCCAGCAGGTCGGGACAGAGCTCTGGAAACACCATATATTTT. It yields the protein CASRSGQSSGNTIYF.

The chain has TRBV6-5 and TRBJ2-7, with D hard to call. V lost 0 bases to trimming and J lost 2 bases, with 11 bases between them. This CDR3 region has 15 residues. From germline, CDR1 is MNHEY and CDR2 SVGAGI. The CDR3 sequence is CASSYSGTQAYEQYF. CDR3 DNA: TGTGCCAGCAGTTACTCGGGTACCCAGGCCTACGAGCAGTACTTC.

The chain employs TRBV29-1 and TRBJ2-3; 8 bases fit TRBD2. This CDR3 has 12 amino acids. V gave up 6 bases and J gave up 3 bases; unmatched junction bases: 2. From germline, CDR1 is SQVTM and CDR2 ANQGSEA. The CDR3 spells CSVVAGTDTQYF. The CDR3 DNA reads TGCAGCGTAGTAGCGGGGACAGATACGCAGTATTTT.

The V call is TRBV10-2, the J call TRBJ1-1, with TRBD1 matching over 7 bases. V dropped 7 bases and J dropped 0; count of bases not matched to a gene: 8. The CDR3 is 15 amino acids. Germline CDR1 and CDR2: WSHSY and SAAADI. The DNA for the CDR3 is TGCGCCAGCAATCCCACAGGGGCAATGAACACTGAAGCTTTCTTT. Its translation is CASNPTGAMNTEAFF.

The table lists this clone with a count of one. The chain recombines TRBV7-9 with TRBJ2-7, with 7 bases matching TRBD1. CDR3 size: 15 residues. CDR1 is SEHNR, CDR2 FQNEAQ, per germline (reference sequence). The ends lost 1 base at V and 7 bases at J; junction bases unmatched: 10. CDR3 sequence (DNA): TGTGCCAGCAGCTTAGGGATACCAGGGGGTTGGGAGCAGTACTTC. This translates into CASSLGIPGGWEQYF. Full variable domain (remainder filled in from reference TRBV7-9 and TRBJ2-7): DTGVSQNPRHKITKRGQNVTFRCDPISEHNRLYWYRQTLGQGPEFLTYFQNEAQLEKSRLLSDRFSAERPKGSFSTLEIQRTEQGDSAMYLCASSLGIPGGWEQYFGPGTRLTVT.

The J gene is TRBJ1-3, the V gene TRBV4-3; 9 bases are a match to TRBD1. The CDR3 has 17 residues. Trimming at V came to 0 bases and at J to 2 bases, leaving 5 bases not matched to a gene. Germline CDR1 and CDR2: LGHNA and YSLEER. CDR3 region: CASSQDWDRVAGNTIYF. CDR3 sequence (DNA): TGCGCCAGCAGCCAAGATTGGGACAGGGTTGCTGGAAACACCATATATTTT.

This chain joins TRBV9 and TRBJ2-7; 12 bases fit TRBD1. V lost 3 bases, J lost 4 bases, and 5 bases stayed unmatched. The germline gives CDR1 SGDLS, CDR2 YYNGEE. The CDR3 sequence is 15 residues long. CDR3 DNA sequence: TGTGCCAGCAGCGACCGGGACAGGGGGCGGTACGAGCAGTACTTC. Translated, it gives CASSDRDRGRYEQYF.